These T cell receptor beta chains were read from a single sample in a study of Tregs in tolerant kidney transplant recipients. Method: immunoSEQ multiplex PCR; TCRdb's copy keeps in-frame clones and lacks some. The table has approximately 260,000 clones, about four fifths seen once; the top ten hold under 0.65%. The material sequenced was CD4+ T cells from blood. All receptors derive from a human donor in good health. Both conserved end residues are part of each CDR3. The D gene is left open where the match is weak. Clone size is shown for a subset of rows, as once, few, many or a class of expanded clone.

CATSRGASYEQYF TGTGCCACCAGCAGAGGCGCGAGCTACGAGCAGTACTTC TRBJ2-7 few NA TRBV15
CAWSLPVGNTIYF TGTGCCTGGAGTCTGCCAGTAGGAAACACCATATATTTT TRBJ1-3 NA NA TRBV30
CASSPGGKLDTQYF TGCGCCAGCAGCCCGGGGGGTAAACTTGATACGCAGTATTTT TRBJ2-3 NA TRBD2 TRBV5-1
CASRKTGSPNTGELFF TGTGCCAGCAGGAAGACAGGGTCCCCGAACACCGGGGAGCTGTTTTTT TRBJ2-2 NA TRBD1 TRBV2
CASSEGRGPYEQYF TGTGCCAGCAGTGAGGGCCGGGGCCCCTACGAGCAGTACTTC TRBJ2-7 few NA TRBV6-1
CASRRGTSGRARYEQYF TGTGCCAGCAGGAGGGGGACTAGCGGGAGGGCCAGATACGAGCAGTACTTC TRBJ2-7 NA TRBD2 TRBV11-2
CAVGSGTTNTGELFF TGCGCCGTCGGATCCGGGACAACCAACACCGGGGAGCTGTTTTTT TRBJ2-2 few NA TRBV5-1
CASSPGLATWYQETQYF TGCGCCAGCAGCCCGGGACTAGCGACTTGGTACCAAGAGACCCAGTACTTC TRBJ2-5 NA TRBD2 TRBV5-1
CASSWTSGGAGTDTQYF TGTGCCAGCTCGTGGACTAGCGGGGGGGCCGGCACAGATACGCAGTATTTT TRBJ2-3 NA TRBD2 TRBV18
CATSWPGTGERGQFF TGTGCCACTTCATGGCCCGGGACAGGGGAACGGGGGCAGTTCTTC TRBJ2-1 NA TRBD1 TRBV19
CASSVDLYNEQFF TGTGCCAGCAGCGTAGACCTTTACAATGAGCAGTTCTTC TRBJ2-1 once NA TRBV9
CASSGQGTGELFF TGTGCCAGCAGTGGACAGGGAACCGGGGAGCTGTTTTTT TRBJ2-2 NA TRBD1 TRBV2
CASSITENYGYTF TGCGCCAGCAGCATAACAGAAAACTATGGCTACACCTTC TRBJ1-2 once NA TRBV5-1
CASSLSGRGPGNTIYF TGTGCCAGCAGTTTATCGGGAAGAGGGCCTGGAAACACCATATATTTT TRBJ1-3 NA NA TRBV27
CASSPASGKGTKNIQYF TGTGCCAGCTCACCAGCTTCAGGGAAGGGGACCAAAAACATTCAGTACTTC TRBJ2-4 NA NA TRBV18
CASSLVTAGINEQFF TGTGCCAGCAGCTTAGTAACAGCGGGGATCAATGAGCAGTTCTTC TRBJ2-1 NA TRBD2 TRBV7-6
CASSKDRVLYYEQYF TGTGCCAGCAGCAAAGACAGGGTACTTTACTACGAGCAGTACTTC TRBJ2-7 NA TRBD1 TRBV5-4
CASSPPGRFGEKLFF TGTGCCAGCAGTCCCCCCGGACGTTTCGGGGAAAAACTGTTTTTT TRBJ1-4 NA NA TRBV6-5
CASSLDGGGITEAFF TGCGCCAGCAGCTTGGACGGTGGCGGAATCACTGAAGCTTTCTTT TRBJ1-1 NA NA TRBV5-1
CASSYSFGDTQYF TGTGCCAGCAGTTACTCGTTCGGGGATACGCAGTATTTT TRBJ2-3 NA NA TRBV6-5
CASRLGQGATATNEKLFF TGTGCCAGCAGATTAGGACAGGGGGCAACGGCAACTAATGAAAAACTGTTTTTT TRBJ1-4 NA TRBD1 TRBV27
CASSQGNTEAFF TGTGCCAGCAGCCAGGGGAACACTGAAGCTTTCTTT TRBJ1-1 NA NA TRBV2
CASSLGRGRQPQHF TGTGCCAGTAGTCTCGGCAGGGGGCGACAGCCCCAGCATTTT TRBJ1-5 NA TRBD1 TRBV19
CATSRDISHQETQYF TGTGCCACCAGCAGAGATATCTCTCACCAAGAGACCCAGTACTTC TRBJ2-5 NA NA TRBV15
CASSLSAFYEQYF TGTGCCAGCAGTTTATCGGCATTCTACGAGCAGTACTTC TRBJ2-7 NA NA TRBV27
CASSLLSGGAPDTQYF TGTGCCAGCAGTTTACTCTCGGGAGGGGCGCCAGATACGCAGTATTTT TRBJ2-3 NA TRBD2 TRBV6-5
CASSLLDRGGYGYTF TGCGCCAGCAGCTTGTTGGACAGGGGCGGCTATGGCTACACCTTC TRBJ1-2 once TRBD1 TRBV5-1
CASSQELAGGTYNEQFF TGTGCCAGCAGCCAGGAACTAGCGGGGGGAACATACAATGAGCAGTTCTTC TRBJ2-1 once TRBD2 TRBV4-2
CASSPGPGRDTEAFF TGTGCCAGTAGTCCCGGACCGGGAAGGGACACTGAAGCTTTCTTT TRBJ1-1 NA NA TRBV19
CASSLDRLSGANVLTF TGTGCCAGCAGCCTGGACCGCCTCTCTGGGGCCAACGTCCTGACTTTC TRBJ2-6 NA NA TRBV5-6
CASSLTGSPSNSPLHF TGTGCCAGCAGCCTAACAGGTTCTCCGAGTAATTCACCCCTCCACTTT TRBJ1-6 once NA TRBV7-2
CASSLTTEQYF TGTGCCAGCAGCCTCACAACGGAGCAGTACTTC TRBJ2-7 NA NA TRBV11-2
CASSPVGRYEQYF TGTGCCAGCAGCCCCGTGGGGCGCTACGAGCAGTACTTC TRBJ2-7 few NA TRBV7-2
CASSGLNNEQFF TGTGCCAGCAGTGGGCTAAACAATGAGCAGTTCTTC TRBJ2-1 NA NA TRBV2
CAISAREEADTQYF TGTGCCATCAGTGCTCGGGAGGAGGCAGATACGCAGTATTTT TRBJ2-3 NA TRBD2 TRBV10-3
CASIGTGNQPQRF TGTGCCAGCATCGGGACAGGCAATCAGCCCCAGCGTTTT TRBJ1-5 NA TRBD1 TRBV6-1
CASSVTGSHGYTF TGTGCCAGCAGCGTAACGGGGAGCCATGGCTACACCTTC TRBJ1-2 NA NA TRBV9
CASSRDRSNSPLHF TGTGCCAGCAGTCGGGACCGATCGAATTCACCCCTCCACTTT TRBJ1-6 NA NA TRBV25-1
CASSLLAGGSYEQYF TGCGCCAGCAGCTTACTAGCGGGAGGGTCCTACGAGCAGTACTTC TRBJ2-7 NA TRBD2 TRBV5-1
CASSPPPGQGEKLFF TGTGCCAGCTCACCACCGCCGGGACAGGGTGAAAAACTGTTTTTT TRBJ1-4 NA TRBD1 TRBV18
CATSRDFSSYEQYF TGTGCCACCAGCAGAGATTTCAGCTCCTACGAGCAGTACTTC TRBJ2-7 NA NA TRBV15